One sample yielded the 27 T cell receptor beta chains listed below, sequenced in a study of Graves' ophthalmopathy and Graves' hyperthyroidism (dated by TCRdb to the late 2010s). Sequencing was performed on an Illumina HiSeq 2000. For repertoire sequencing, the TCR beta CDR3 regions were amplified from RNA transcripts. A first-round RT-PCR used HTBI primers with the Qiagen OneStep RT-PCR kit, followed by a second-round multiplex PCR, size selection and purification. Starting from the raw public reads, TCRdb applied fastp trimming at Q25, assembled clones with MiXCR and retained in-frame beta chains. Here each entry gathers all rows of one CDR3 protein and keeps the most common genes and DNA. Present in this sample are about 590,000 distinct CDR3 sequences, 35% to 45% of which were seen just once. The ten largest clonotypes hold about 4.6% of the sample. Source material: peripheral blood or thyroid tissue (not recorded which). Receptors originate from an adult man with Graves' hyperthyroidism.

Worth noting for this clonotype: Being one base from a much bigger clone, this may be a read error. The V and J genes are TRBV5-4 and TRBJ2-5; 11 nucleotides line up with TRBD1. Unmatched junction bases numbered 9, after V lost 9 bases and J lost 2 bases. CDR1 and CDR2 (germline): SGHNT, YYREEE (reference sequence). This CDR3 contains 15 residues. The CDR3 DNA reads TGTGCCAACGGACAGGGGGCGGGTCGTCAAGAGACCCAGTACTTC. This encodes CANGQGAGRQETQYF.

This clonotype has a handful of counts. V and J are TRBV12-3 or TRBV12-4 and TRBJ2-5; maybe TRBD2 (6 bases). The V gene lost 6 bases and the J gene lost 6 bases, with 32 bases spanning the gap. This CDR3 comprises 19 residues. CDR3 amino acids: CASSPLGGGLTPGQKTQYF. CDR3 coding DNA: TGTGCCAGCAGCCCTTTGGGGGGTGGTTTGACCCCTGGACAAAAGACCCAGTACTTC.

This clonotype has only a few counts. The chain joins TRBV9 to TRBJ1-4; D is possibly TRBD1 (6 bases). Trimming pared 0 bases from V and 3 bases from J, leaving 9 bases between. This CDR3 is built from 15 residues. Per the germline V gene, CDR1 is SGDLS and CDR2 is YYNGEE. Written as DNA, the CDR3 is TGTGCCAGCAGCGTAGAGGACAGACCTAATGAAAAACTGTTTTTT. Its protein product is CASSVEDRPNEKLFF.

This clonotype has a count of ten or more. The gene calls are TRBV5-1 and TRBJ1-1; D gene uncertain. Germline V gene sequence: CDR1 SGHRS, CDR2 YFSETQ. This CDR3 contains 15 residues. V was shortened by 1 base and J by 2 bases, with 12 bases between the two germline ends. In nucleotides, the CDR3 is TGCGCCAGCAGCTTGATGGGCGCCGAAAACACTGAAGCTTTCTTT. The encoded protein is CASSLMGAENTEAFF.

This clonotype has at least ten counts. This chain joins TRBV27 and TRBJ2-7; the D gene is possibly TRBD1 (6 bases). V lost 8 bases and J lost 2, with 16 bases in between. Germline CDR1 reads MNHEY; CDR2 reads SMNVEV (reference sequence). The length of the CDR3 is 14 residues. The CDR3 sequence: CASQPRGQPYEQYF. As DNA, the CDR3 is TGTGCCAGCCAACCCCGAGGACAGCCCTACGAGCAGTACTTC.

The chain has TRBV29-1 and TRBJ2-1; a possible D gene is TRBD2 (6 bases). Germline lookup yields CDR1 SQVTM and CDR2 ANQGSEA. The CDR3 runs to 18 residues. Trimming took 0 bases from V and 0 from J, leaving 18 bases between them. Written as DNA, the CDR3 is TGCAGCGTTGAAGATGACCCTAGGGACTTAAGCTCCTACAATGAGCAGTTCTTC. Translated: CSVEDDPRDLSSYNEQFF.

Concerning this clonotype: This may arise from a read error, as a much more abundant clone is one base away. Here the CDR3 reads CASSLTSGEAFF. In DNA form, the CDR3 reads TGTGCCAGCAGCTTAACATCCGGTGAAGCTTTCTTT. The V gene is TRBV7-8, the J gene TRBJ1-1, with D uncertain. The length of the CDR3 is 12 residues. Deletions cut 2 bases from V and 7 bases from J, with 8 bases between. Germline CDR1 reads SGHVS; CDR2 reads FQNEAQ.

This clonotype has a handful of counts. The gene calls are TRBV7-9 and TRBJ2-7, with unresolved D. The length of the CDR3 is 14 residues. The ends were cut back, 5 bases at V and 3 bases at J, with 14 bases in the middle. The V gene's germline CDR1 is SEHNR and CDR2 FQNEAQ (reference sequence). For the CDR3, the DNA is TGTGCCAGCAGCCCTGGTCTATACTACTACGAGCAGTACTTC. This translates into CASSPGLYYYEQYF. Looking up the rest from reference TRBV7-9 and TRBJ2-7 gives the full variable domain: DTGVSQNPRHKITKRGQNVTFRCDPISEHNRLYWYRQTLGQGPEFLTYFQNEAQLEKSRLLSDRFSAERPKGSFSTLEIQRTEQGDSAMYLCASSPGLYYYEQYFGPGTRLTVT.

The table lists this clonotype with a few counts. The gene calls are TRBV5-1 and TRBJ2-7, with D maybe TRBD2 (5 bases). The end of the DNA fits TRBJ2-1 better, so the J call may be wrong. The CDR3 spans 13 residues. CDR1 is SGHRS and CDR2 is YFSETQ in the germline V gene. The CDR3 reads CASSLPASSEQFF. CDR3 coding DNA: TGCGCCAGCAGCTTGCCCGCTAGCAGCGAGCAGTTCTTC.

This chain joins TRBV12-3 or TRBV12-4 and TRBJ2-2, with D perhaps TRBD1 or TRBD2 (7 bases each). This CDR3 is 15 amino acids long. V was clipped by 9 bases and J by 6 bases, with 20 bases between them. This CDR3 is CASKGRGRTPGELFF. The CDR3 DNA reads TGTGCCAGTAAAGGGAGGGGGCGAACCCCCGGGGAGCTGTTTTTT.

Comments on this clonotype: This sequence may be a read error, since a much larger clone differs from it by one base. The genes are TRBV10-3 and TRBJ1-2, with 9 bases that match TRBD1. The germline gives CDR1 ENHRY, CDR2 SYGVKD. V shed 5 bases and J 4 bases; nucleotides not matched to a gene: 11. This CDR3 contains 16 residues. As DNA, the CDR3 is TGTGCCATCAGTCGAACAGGGGGCGCGAATTCCTATGGCTACACCTTC. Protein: CAISRTGGANSYGYTF.

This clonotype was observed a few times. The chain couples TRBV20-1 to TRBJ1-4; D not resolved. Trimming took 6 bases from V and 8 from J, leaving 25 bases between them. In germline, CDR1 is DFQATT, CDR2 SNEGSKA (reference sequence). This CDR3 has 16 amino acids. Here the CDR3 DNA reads TGCAGTGCAAGACAACAAAAGACCTGGCGGGAGGAAAAACTGTTTTTT. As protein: CSARQQKTWREEKLFF.

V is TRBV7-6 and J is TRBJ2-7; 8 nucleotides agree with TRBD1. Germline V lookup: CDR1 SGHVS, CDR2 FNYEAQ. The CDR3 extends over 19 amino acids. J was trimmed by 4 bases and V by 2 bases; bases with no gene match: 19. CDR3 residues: CASSLFSGGGRATQYEQYF. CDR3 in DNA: TGTGCCAGCAGCTTATTTTCAGGGGGCGGTCGGGCCACCCAATACGAGCAGTACTTC.

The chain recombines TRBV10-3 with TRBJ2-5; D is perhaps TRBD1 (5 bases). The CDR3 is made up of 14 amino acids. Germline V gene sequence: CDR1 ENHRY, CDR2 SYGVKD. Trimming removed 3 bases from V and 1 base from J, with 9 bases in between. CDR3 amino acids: CAISEGAVQETQYF. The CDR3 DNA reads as TGTGCCATCAGTGAAGGGGCAGTCCAAGAGACCCAGTACTTC.

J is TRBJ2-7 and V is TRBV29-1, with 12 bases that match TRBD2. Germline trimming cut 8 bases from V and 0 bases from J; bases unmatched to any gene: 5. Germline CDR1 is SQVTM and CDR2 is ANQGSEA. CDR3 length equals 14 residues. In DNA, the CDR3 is TGCAGCTTTCGGACTAGCGGGACCTCCTACGAGCAGTACTTC. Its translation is CSFRTSGTSYEQYF.

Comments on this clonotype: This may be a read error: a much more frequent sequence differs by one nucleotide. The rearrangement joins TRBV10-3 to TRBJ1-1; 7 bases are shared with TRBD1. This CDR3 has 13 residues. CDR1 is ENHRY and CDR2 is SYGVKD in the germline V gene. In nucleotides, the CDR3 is TGTGCCAGCAGGGGGACGGAGGGCACTGAAGCTTCCTTT. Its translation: CASRGTEGTEASF.

The CDR3 sequence is CASSQTSGRPKETQYF. CDR3 coding DNA: TGTGCCAGCAGCCAGACTAGCGGGAGGCCAAAAGAGACCCAGTACTTC. The chain combines TRBV4-2 with TRBJ2-5, with 13 bases that match TRBD2. CDR3 length: 16 residues. Germline CDR1 is LGHNA and CDR2 is YNFKEQ. The ends lost 3 bases at V and 3 bases at J; junction bases unmatched: 4.

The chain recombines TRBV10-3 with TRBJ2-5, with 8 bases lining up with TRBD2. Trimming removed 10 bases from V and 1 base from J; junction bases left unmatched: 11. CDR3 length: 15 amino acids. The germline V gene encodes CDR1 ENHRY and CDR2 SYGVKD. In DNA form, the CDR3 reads TGTGCCAGCAGACTACCGGGGGGGAGCCAAGAGACCCAGTACTTC. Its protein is CASRLPGGSQETQYF.

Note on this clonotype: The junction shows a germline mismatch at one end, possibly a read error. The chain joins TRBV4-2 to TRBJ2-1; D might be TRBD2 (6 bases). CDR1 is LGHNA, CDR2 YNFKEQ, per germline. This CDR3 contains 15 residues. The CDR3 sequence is CASSKELGGNNEQFF. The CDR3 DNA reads TGTGCCAGCAGCAAAGAGTTGGGGGGTAACAATGAGCAGTTCTTC.

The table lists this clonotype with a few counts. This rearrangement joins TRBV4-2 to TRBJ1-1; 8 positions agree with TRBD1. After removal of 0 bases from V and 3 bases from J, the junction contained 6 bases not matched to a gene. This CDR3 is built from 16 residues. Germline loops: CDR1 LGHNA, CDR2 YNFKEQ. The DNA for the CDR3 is TGTGCCAGCAGCCAAGATCCAGGGGGCATGGACACTGAAGCTTTCTTT. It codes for CASSQDPGGMDTEAFF.

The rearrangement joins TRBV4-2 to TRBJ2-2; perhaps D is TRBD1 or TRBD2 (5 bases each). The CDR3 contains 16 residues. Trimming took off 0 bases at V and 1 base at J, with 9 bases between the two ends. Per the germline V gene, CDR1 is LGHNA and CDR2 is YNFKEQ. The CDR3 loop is CASSQEGGGNTGELFF. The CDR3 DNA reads TGTGCCAGCAGCCAAGAAGGTGGGGGGAACACCGGGGAGCTGTTTTTT.

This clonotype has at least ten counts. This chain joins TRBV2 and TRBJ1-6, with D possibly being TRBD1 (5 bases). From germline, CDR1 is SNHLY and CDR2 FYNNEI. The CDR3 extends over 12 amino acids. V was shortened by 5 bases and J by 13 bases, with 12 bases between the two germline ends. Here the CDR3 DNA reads TGTGCCAGCAGTCCTGGGACTCCTCCCCTCCACTTT. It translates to CASSPGTPPLHF.

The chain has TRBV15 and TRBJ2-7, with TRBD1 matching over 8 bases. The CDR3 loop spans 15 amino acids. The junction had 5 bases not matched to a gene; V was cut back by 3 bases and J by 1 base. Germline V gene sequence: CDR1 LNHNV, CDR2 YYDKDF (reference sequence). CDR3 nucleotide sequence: TGTGCCACCAGCAGGGGCAGACAGGGGTCCTACGAGCAGTACTTC. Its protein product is CATSRGRQGSYEQYF.

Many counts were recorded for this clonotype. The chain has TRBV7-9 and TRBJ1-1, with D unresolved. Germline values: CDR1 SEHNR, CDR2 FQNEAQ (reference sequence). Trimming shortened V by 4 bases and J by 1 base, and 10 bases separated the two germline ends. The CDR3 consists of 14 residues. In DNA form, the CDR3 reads TGTGCCAGCAGCTCCTCGTTCACGAACACTGAAGCTTTCTTT. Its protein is CASSSSFTNTEAFF.

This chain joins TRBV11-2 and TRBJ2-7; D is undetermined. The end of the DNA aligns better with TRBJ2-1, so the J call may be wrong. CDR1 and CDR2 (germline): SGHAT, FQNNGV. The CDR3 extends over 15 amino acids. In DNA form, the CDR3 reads TGTGCCAGCAGCTTAAGTGGTGGAACCTACAATGAGCAGTTCTTC. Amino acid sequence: CASSLSGGTYNEQFF.

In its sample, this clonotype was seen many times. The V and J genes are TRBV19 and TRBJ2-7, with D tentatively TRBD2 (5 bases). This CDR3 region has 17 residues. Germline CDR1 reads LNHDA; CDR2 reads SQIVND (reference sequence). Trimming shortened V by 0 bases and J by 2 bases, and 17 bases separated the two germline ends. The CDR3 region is CASSIDFSIRDAYEQYF. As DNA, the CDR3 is TGTGCCAGTAGTATAGATTTTTCGATCCGGGATGCCTACGAGCAGTACTTC.

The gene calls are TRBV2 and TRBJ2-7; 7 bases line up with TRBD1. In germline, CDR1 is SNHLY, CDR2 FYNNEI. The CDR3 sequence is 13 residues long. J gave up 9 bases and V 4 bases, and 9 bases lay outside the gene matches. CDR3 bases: TGTGCCAGCAGTGTAGAGGCAGGGGGATCGCAGTACTTC. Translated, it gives CASSVEAGGSQYF. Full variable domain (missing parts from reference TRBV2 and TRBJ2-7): EPEVTQTPSHQVTQMGQEVILRCVPISNHLYFYWYRQILGQKVEFLVSFYNNEISEKSEIFDDQFSVERPDGSNFTLKIRSTKLEDSAMYFCASSVEAGGSQYFGPGTRLTVT.